This note documents a single T cell receptor (beta chain) sequence. Germline values: CDR1 SNHLY, CDR2 FYNNEI. The V gene lost 10 bases and the J gene lost 2 bases, with 23 bases spanning the gap. This CDR3 is built from 16 residues. Reverse transcription of all isolated RNA meant that expressed TCRB transcripts were sequenced. Some clones are missing from TCRdb's copy, which holds only in-frame ones; the method was immunoSEQ multiplex PCR. The table has hundreds of thousands of clones, 15% to 18% seen once; the top ten hold 0.093%. This entry is derived from a study of beta chain features in type 1 diabetes. Overall study: Age, gender and cell yields were alike across patients and healthy donors.

The chain uses TRBV2 and TRBJ2-5; the D gene is possibly TRBD1 (5 bases). The sample was naive CD4+ T cells from blood. The sequence was collected from a man between 18 and 29 years old in good health. The CDR3: CANPPQAGFYQETQYF. The CDR3 DNA follows: TGTGCCAACCCACCTCAGGCAGGGTTTTATCAAGAGACCCAGTACTTC.